One and the same sample provided the 5 T cell receptor beta chains below, sequenced in a study of CD4 and CD8 cells across lung adenocarcinoma regions. One entry per CDR3 protein, called by TCRdb with MiXCR from the PCR reads. The table shows around 25,000 distinct CDR3 sequences, with 40% to 60% occurring only once. Sequencing input: CD8+ T cells from the center of a lung tumor. Receptor source: a male donor with lung adenocarcinoma. The CD4 and CD8 labels of this study may be unreliable.

The sample holds a few counts of this clonotype. This sequence joins TRBV6-5 and TRBJ2-1; D might be TRBD2 (5 bases). The assigned J gene may be wrong: the sequence end matches TRBJ2-7 better. The CDR3 is 15 amino acids. CDR1 MNHEY and CDR2 SVGAGI come from the germline V gene. The CDR3 is CASSLAPPSYNEQYF. The CDR3 DNA reads as TGTGCCAGCAGCTTAGCGCCGCCCTCCTACAATGAGCAGTACTTC.

The rearrangement links TRBV4-1 to TRBJ2-3; D is possibly TRBD2 (7 bases). The assigned J gene may be wrong: the sequence end matches TRBJ2-7 better. CDR3 length equals 17 residues. Germline CDR1 reads MGHRA; CDR2 reads YSYEKL. The CDR3 loop is CASSQVMGRGPTNTQYF. In DNA form, the CDR3 reads TGCGCCAGCAGCCAAGTTATGGGGCGGGGGCCCACAAATACGCAGTACTTC.

As regards this clonotype: At one end, the junction sequence differs from germline, possibly due to a read error. The V and J genes are TRBV10-3 and TRBJ2-3, with TRBD1 as a possible D gene (5 bases). Germline-derived CDR1 and CDR2 are ENHRY and SYGVKD. This CDR3 spans 13 amino acids. This CDR3 reads CAIRPAQEDTQYF. CDR3 DNA sequence: TGTGCCATCAGACCGGCACAGGAAGATACGCAGTATTTC.

This clonotype was observed once. V is TRBV25-1 and J is TRBJ2-1; D tentatively reads TRBD1 or TRBD2 (6 bases each). The CDR3 is made up of 14 amino acids. Germline V gene lookup returns CDR1 MGHDK and CDR2 SYGVNS. With 3 bases removed from V and 9 bases from J, the gap between germline ends came to 15 bases. The CDR3 coding sequence is TGTGCCAGCAGTGACCGGGGGCGATCGGTTGAGCAGTTCTTC. Its protein product is CASSDRGRSVEQFF.

The rearrangement joins TRBV27 to TRBJ2-3; tentative D call: TRBD2 (5 bases). The DNA end is a closer match to TRBJ2-7, so the J assignment may be wrong. Looked up from germline, CDR1 is MNHEY and CDR2 is SMNVEV (reference sequence). This CDR3 spans 15 amino acids. CDR3 residues: CASKPRVGAKYTQYF. DNA of the CDR3: TGTGCCAGCAAACCGAGGGTGGGAGCCAAGTATACGCAGTACTTC.